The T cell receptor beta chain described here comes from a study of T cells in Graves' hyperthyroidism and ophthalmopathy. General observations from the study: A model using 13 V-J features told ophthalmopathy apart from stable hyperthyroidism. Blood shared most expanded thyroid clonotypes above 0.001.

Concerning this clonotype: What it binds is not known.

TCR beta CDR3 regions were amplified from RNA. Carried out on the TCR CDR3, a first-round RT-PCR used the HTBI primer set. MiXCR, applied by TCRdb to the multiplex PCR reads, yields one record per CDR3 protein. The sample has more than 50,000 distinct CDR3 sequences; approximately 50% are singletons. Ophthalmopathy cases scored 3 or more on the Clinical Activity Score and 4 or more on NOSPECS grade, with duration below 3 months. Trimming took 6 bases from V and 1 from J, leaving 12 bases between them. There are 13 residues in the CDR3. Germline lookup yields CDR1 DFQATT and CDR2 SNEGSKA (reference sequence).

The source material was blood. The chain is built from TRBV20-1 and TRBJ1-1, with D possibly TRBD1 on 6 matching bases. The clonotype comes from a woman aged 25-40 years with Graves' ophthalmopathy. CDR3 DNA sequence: TGCAGTGCGGGGCCCAGGGGGAACACTGAAGCTTTCTTT. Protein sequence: CSAGPRGNTEAFF.